These T cell receptor beta chains were read from a single sample in a study of blood T cells in healthy people across ages. MiXCR, run by TCRdb on the 5' RACE reads, gives a single entry per CDR3 protein. The data hold 1,500,000 or so distinct CDR3 sequences, with about 42% observed a single time. The sample was blood. All receptors come from a woman aged 18-35 years in good health. CDR3s include the opening cysteine and the closing phenylalanine or tryptophan. Each record gives: J gene, D gene, V gene, CDR3 protein. A D gene is named only where the DNA matches it firmly.

j_call: TRBJ2-7; d_call: TRBD1; v_call: TRBV27; cdr3_aa: CASSPWDRPYEQYF
j_call: -; d_call: TRBD2; v_call: TRBV7-2; cdr3_aa: CASSFGTSGYNEQYF
j_call: TRBJ2-3; d_call: -; v_call: TRBV5-1; cdr3_aa: CASSFLGRTDTQYF
j_call: TRBJ2-7; d_call: -; v_call: TRBV29-1; cdr3_aa: CSVMTDYEQYF
j_call: TRBJ1-2; d_call: TRBD1; v_call: TRBV7-9; cdr3_aa: CASSTGGGCYGYTF
j_call: TRBJ1-2; d_call: -; v_call: TRBV6-6; cdr3_aa: CASRQNTGFGYTF
j_call: TRBJ2-1; d_call: TRBD2; v_call: TRBV12-3/TRBV12-4; cdr3_aa: CASSTPRTSKDEQFF
j_call: TRBJ1-4; d_call: -; v_call: TRBV12-3/TRBV12-4; cdr3_aa: CASTQPPNEKLFF
j_call: TRBJ1-2; d_call: -; v_call: TRBV7-2; cdr3_aa: CASSLVRNGYTF
j_call: TRBJ2-3; d_call: -; v_call: TRBV12-3/TRBV12-4; cdr3_aa: CASSPWDSRGTDTQYF
j_call: TRBJ2-3; d_call: -; v_call: TRBV7-2; cdr3_aa: CASSLRSPDTQYF
j_call: TRBJ1-1; d_call: -; v_call: TRBV5-1; cdr3_aa: CASSRTQGSNTEAFF
j_call: TRBJ1-6; d_call: -; v_call: TRBV4-3; cdr3_aa: CASSQGSQSPLHF
j_call: TRBJ2-3; d_call: TRBD2; v_call: TRBV10-3; cdr3_aa: CAISESLLLAGGDGTQYF
j_call: TRBJ1-1; d_call: TRBD1; v_call: TRBV10-3; cdr3_aa: CAISEGTAVMNTEAFF
j_call: TRBJ2-3; d_call: TRBD2; v_call: TRBV10-3; cdr3_aa: CAAANLAGGSDTQYF
j_call: TRBJ2-1; d_call: -; v_call: TRBV29-1; cdr3_aa: CSVSRRRAENNEQFF
j_call: TRBJ2-1; d_call: -; v_call: TRBV10-3; cdr3_aa: CATSEPGKTYNEQFF
j_call: TRBJ2-7; d_call: -; v_call: TRBV25-1; cdr3_aa: CASSEWGNPYEQYF
j_call: TRBJ2-4; d_call: -; v_call: TRBV20-1; cdr3_aa: CSARVKGGIRHEQYF
j_call: TRBJ2-2; d_call: TRBD2; v_call: TRBV25-1; cdr3_aa: CASSPGGGADTGELFF
j_call: TRBJ2-1; d_call: -; v_call: TRBV7-2; cdr3_aa: CASSLVQGYEQFF
j_call: TRBJ2-7; d_call: -; v_call: TRBV6-1; cdr3_aa: CACSEAILSSYEQYF
j_call: TRBJ2-7; d_call: -; v_call: TRBV4-2; cdr3_aa: CASSQDRTGEAQYF
j_call: TRBJ2-1; d_call: -; v_call: TRBV7-9; cdr3_aa: CASSLDVRYINNEQFF
j_call: TRBJ2-1; d_call: -; v_call: TRBV29-1; cdr3_aa: CSVEERGLTNEQFF
j_call: TRBJ1-2; d_call: -; v_call: TRBV6-6; cdr3_aa: CASSYSMQGGIYGYTF
j_call: TRBJ2-5; d_call: TRBD2; v_call: TRBV2; cdr3_aa: CASSGTSALETQYF
j_call: TRBJ2-1; d_call: TRBD1; v_call: TRBV28; cdr3_aa: CASSHGRLGGLVSSYNEQFF
j_call: TRBJ2-5; d_call: -; v_call: TRBV6-5; cdr3_aa: CASSYWVAEYQETQYF
j_call: TRBJ2-3; d_call: TRBD1; v_call: TRBV18; cdr3_aa: CASSQQDRISGTQYF
j_call: TRBJ2-5; d_call: TRBD1; v_call: TRBV30; cdr3_aa: CAWSRATGVLGEQYF
j_call: TRBJ2-4; d_call: TRBD2; v_call: TRBV7-2; cdr3_aa: CASSRTSGVQRNIQYF
j_call: TRBJ1-4; d_call: -; v_call: TRBV12-3/TRBV12-4; cdr3_aa: CASSGRGGGKLFF
j_call: TRBJ2-7; d_call: -; v_call: TRBV6-1; cdr3_aa: CASSGGSIDSYEQYF
j_call: TRBJ1-1; d_call: -; v_call: TRBV7-2; cdr3_aa: CASSFIDRLNTEAFF
j_call: TRBJ1-1; d_call: -; v_call: TRBV6-2/TRBV6-3; cdr3_aa: CASSSAGASTEAFF
j_call: TRBJ2-3; d_call: -; v_call: TRBV20-1; cdr3_aa: CSASGGRTDTQYF
j_call: TRBJ1-4; d_call: -; v_call: TRBV20-1; cdr3_aa: CSARSRVGVEKLFF
j_call: TRBJ1-2; d_call: -; v_call: TRBV27; cdr3_aa: CASSLFGPGYYGHTF
j_call: TRBJ1-6; d_call: -; v_call: TRBV12-3/TRBV12-4; cdr3_aa: CASSLAHSPLHF
j_call: TRBJ2-1; d_call: -; v_call: TRBV6-1; cdr3_aa: CASRVLGILFYNEQFF
j_call: TRBJ1-1; d_call: -; v_call: TRBV7-2; cdr3_aa: CASSFVQGTEAFF
j_call: TRBJ2-7; d_call: TRBD1; v_call: TRBV7-6; cdr3_aa: CASSLLDAGGYEQYF